A selection of T cell receptor beta chains follows, all from one sample in a study of blood T cell repertoires in COVID-19. Generated by immunoSEQ multiplex PCR, the TCRdb table keeps only in-frame clones and is missing some. This sample carries about half a million clones, approximately 92% of them seen once, and the ten largest clones take roughly 0.84%. Sequenced input: peripheral blood. The receptors were sampled from a man aged 18 to 35 with COVID-19, enrolled during active disease. Each CDR3 is given with its conserved first and last residue. Each record gives: V gene, clone size, J gene, D gene, CDR3 DNA, CDR3 protein. The D gene is left open where the match is weak. Size is stated for part of the rows, as once, few or many counts, or as a class when the clone is expanded.

V gene: TRBV11-3; clone size: -; J gene: TRBJ2-7; D gene: TRBD2; CDR3 DNA: TGTGCCAGCAGCCCCCCCGGACTAGCGGGAAGGGAGCGGTACGAGCAGTACTTC; CDR3 protein: CASSPPGLAGRERYEQYF
V gene: TRBV5-8; clone size: once; J gene: TRBJ2-7; D gene: -; CDR3 DNA: TGTGCCAGCAGAGAACAGGGCCCCCTTGAGCAGTACTTC; CDR3 protein: CASREQGPLEQYF
V gene: TRBV11-3; clone size: -; J gene: TRBJ2-3; D gene: -; CDR3 DNA: TGTGCCAGCAGCTTGGGAGCGAATAGTGGCACAGATACGCAGTATTTT; CDR3 protein: CASSLGANSGTDTQYF
V gene: TRBV20-1; clone size: -; J gene: TRBJ1-5; D gene: -; CDR3 DNA: TGCAGTGCTAGTTACGGGTCCCTTCAGCCCCAGCATTTT; CDR3 protein: CSASYGSLQPQHF
V gene: TRBV5-6; clone size: many; J gene: TRBJ1-5; D gene: -; CDR3 DNA: TGTGCCAGCAGCTTGGGGGGGCTCTCCAATCAGCCCCAGCATTTT; CDR3 protein: CASSLGGLSNQPQHF
V gene: TRBV11-2; clone size: once; J gene: TRBJ2-2; D gene: TRBD1; CDR3 DNA: TGTGCCAGCAGAGCTAGGAACAGGGGGGACACCGGGGAGCTGTTTTTT; CDR3 protein: CASRARNRGDTGELFF
V gene: TRBV9; clone size: -; J gene: TRBJ2-5; D gene: -; CDR3 DNA: TGTGCCAGCAGCGTAGCTCTACAGCCTTTAGAGACCCAGTACTTC; CDR3 protein: CASSVALQPLETQYF
V gene: TRBV7-9; clone size: -; J gene: TRBJ2-2; D gene: -; CDR3 DNA: TGTGCCAGCAGCCTAGGAGGGCCTACCGGGGAGCTGTTTTTT; CDR3 protein: CASSLGGPTGELFF
V gene: TRBV12-3/TRBV12-4; clone size: -; J gene: TRBJ2-2; D gene: -; CDR3 DNA: TGTGCCAGCAGTTTCAGGGGCCCCGGGGAGCTGTTTTTT; CDR3 protein: CASSFRGPGELFF
V gene: TRBV6-1; clone size: -; J gene: TRBJ1-1; D gene: -; CDR3 DNA: TGTGCCAGCAGTGAATTAAGAAACAGTAACACTGAAGCTTTCTTT; CDR3 protein: CASSELRNSNTEAFF
V gene: TRBV19; clone size: once; J gene: TRBJ1-2; D gene: TRBD1; CDR3 DNA: TGTGCCAGTACCAAAATAACAGGGGGCCTTGGCTATGGCTACACCTTC; CDR3 protein: CASTKITGGLGYGYTF
V gene: TRBV6-1; clone size: many; J gene: TRBJ1-1; D gene: TRBD1; CDR3 DNA: TGTGCCAGCAGTGAAGAGACAGGGAAGGGTGCTGAAGCTTTCTTT; CDR3 protein: CASSEETGKGAEAFF
V gene: TRBV7-9; clone size: -; J gene: TRBJ2-3; D gene: TRBD2; CDR3 DNA: TGTGCCAGCAGCTTATTGAGTAGCGGGGGCACAGATACGCAGTATTTT; CDR3 protein: CASSLLSSGGTDTQYF
V gene: TRBV30; clone size: -; J gene: TRBJ2-3; D gene: TRBD2; CDR3 DNA: TGTGCCTGGAGTCAGTGGGAGGGCGGCACAGATACGCAGTATTTT; CDR3 protein: CAWSQWEGGTDTQYF
V gene: TRBV19; clone size: -; J gene: TRBJ2-1; D gene: -; CDR3 DNA: TGTGCCAGTACCTCCATGGGGGGAAATGAGCAGTTCTTC; CDR3 protein: CASTSMGGNEQFF
V gene: TRBV13; clone size: once; J gene: TRBJ2-1; D gene: -; CDR3 DNA: TGTGCCAGCAGCTTCGTAGGGACACGGAATGAGCAGTTCTTC; CDR3 protein: CASSFVGTRNEQFF
V gene: TRBV19; clone size: few; J gene: TRBJ2-7; D gene: TRBD2; CDR3 DNA: TGTGCCAGAGACACCCCCAACCCCGGACTAGCTGCCTCCTACGAGCAGTACTTC; CDR3 protein: CARDTPNPGLAASYEQYF
V gene: TRBV21-1; clone size: -; J gene: TRBJ2-1; D gene: -; CDR3 DNA: TGTGCCAGCACCAGGGGGACAGGGTGGTCCTACAATGAGCAGTTCTTC; CDR3 protein: CASTRGTGWSYNEQFF
V gene: TRBV7-9; clone size: few; J gene: TRBJ1-2; D gene: -; CDR3 DNA: TGTGCCAGCAGCTTAGCAGCTTATGGCTACACCTTC; CDR3 protein: CASSLAAYGYTF
V gene: TRBV6-5; clone size: -; J gene: TRBJ2-2; D gene: TRBD1; CDR3 DNA: TGTGCCAGCAGTTACTCTGGGCTCAGGGGGACCGGGGAGCTGTTTTTT; CDR3 protein: CASSYSGLRGTGELFF
V gene: TRBV29-1; clone size: -; J gene: TRBJ1-2; D gene: -; CDR3 DNA: TGCAGCGTTGAAGACACATTTGGCTACACCTTC; CDR3 protein: CSVEDTFGYTF
V gene: TRBV7-9; clone size: -; J gene: TRBJ2-2; D gene: -; CDR3 DNA: TGTGCCAGCAGCTTAGATGCTTCAGGCGGGGAGCTGTTTTTT; CDR3 protein: CASSLDASGGELFF
V gene: TRBV7-3; clone size: -; J gene: TRBJ2-2; D gene: -; CDR3 DNA: TGTGCCAGCAGCTCCAAGACAGCGAACACCGGGGAGCTGTTTTTT; CDR3 protein: CASSSKTANTGELFF
V gene: TRBV27; clone size: -; J gene: TRBJ2-3; D gene: -; CDR3 DNA: TGTGCCAGCAGTGTTGAGATCCCCCGCACAGATACGCAGTATTTT; CDR3 protein: CASSVEIPRTDTQYF
V gene: TRBV20-1; clone size: few; J gene: TRBJ2-1; D gene: TRBD2; CDR3 DNA: TGCAGTGCTAGTAAGGCGGGAGGGTACAATGAGCAGTTCTTC; CDR3 protein: CSASKAGGYNEQFF
V gene: TRBV21-1; clone size: -; J gene: TRBJ2-7; D gene: -; CDR3 DNA: TGTGCCAGCAGCAGGGACAGCTACGAGCAGTACTTC; CDR3 protein: CASSRDSYEQYF
V gene: TRBV5-1; clone size: -; J gene: TRBJ2-1; D gene: TRBD2; CDR3 DNA: TGCGCCAGCAGGACTAGCGGGGGACCATACAATGAGCAGTTCTTC; CDR3 protein: CASRTSGGPYNEQFF
V gene: TRBV11-2; clone size: -; J gene: TRBJ2-5; D gene: -; CDR3 DNA: TGTGCCAGCAGCCTCGGGGGGCGCACGGAGACCCAGTACTTC; CDR3 protein: CASSLGGRTETQYF
V gene: TRBV6-5; clone size: -; J gene: TRBJ1-3; D gene: -; CDR3 DNA: TGTGCCAGCAGTTACGCCGGGAGGGCGGGAAACACCATATATTTT; CDR3 protein: CASSYAGRAGNTIYF
V gene: TRBV11-2; clone size: -; J gene: TRBJ2-2; D gene: TRBD1; CDR3 DNA: TGTGCCAGCAGCAGCGGACAGGGGGCAACCGGGGAGCTGTTTTTT; CDR3 protein: CASSSGQGATGELFF
V gene: TRBV5-6; clone size: -; J gene: TRBJ1-5; D gene: -; CDR3 DNA: TGTGCCAGCAGCAGCCCACGGTACAATCAGCCCCAGCATTTT; CDR3 protein: CASSSPRYNQPQHF
V gene: TRBV7-9; clone size: once; J gene: TRBJ2-5; D gene: TRBD2; CDR3 DNA: TGTGCCAGCAGTTTCAGCGGGGGGGTGCAAGAGACCCAGTACTTC; CDR3 protein: CASSFSGGVQETQYF
V gene: TRBV27; clone size: -; J gene: TRBJ1-2; D gene: -; CDR3 DNA: TGTGCCAGCAGTTCCCGGACAGTGCATGGCTACACCTTC; CDR3 protein: CASSSRTVHGYTF